A single sample is the source of the 8 T cell receptor beta chains below, sequenced in a study of OX40 agonist ivuxolimab in advanced cancers. TCRdb's table, derived via immunoSEQ multiplex PCR, lists solely in-frame clones and lacks some. The sample contains 80,000 or so clones, 87% of which appear only once. Here the sequenced sample was CD4+ or CD8+ T cells sorted from blood, taken in a trial of the OX40 agonist ivuxolimab. Receptors originate from an adult with an advanced solid tumor such as melanoma, head and neck, liver or kidney cancer.

This clone was seen a single time. The V and J genes are TRBV11-2 and TRBJ2-7; TRBD1 is a possible D gene (5 bases). Trimming took 5 bases from V and 7 from J, leaving 21 bases between them. From germline, CDR1 is SGHAT and CDR2 FQNNGV. The CDR3 loop spans 15 amino acids. The CDR3 DNA is TGTGCCAGCAGCCCGGGTACAGGAGCGTCCCCGGAGCAGTACTTC. It encodes CASSPGTGASPEQYF.

V usage is TRBV6-5 and J usage is TRBJ1-2, with 7 bases fitting TRBD1. The CDR3 covers 13 residues. Looked up from germline, CDR1 is MNHEY and CDR2 is SVGAGI. V gave up 4 bases and J gave up 7 bases; unmatched junction bases: 6. The CDR3: CASSFPTGLGYTF. DNA of the CDR3: TGTGCCAGCAGTTTCCCGACAGGGCTTGGCTACACCTTC.

The J gene is TRBJ1-1, the V gene TRBV5-1, with D possibly being TRBD1 (6 bases). V dropped 4 bases and J dropped 1 base, with 14 bases sitting between them. Germline loops: CDR1 SGHRS, CDR2 YFSETQ. This CDR3 has 15 residues. The CDR3 DNA is TGCGCCAGCAGCCCGAGGGAGACAGGGAACACTGAAGCTTTCTTT. This translates into CASSPRETGNTEAFF.

This chain links TRBV19 with TRBJ1-2, with 7 bases lining up with TRBD1. Germline V gene sequence: CDR1 LNHDA, CDR2 SQIVND (reference sequence). This CDR3 is built from 16 residues. With V trimmed by 5 bases and J by 1 base, 10 bases remained unmatched. CDR3 in DNA: TGTGCCAGTAGTGCCCTCTTAGGGGGCAGTAACTATGGCTACACCTTC. The encoded protein is CASSALLGGSNYGYTF.

The genes are TRBV30 and TRBJ1-1; maybe TRBD1 (5 bases). This CDR3 spans 12 amino acids. Trimming pared 1 base from V and 8 bases from J, leaving 11 bases between. Germline V gives CDR1 GTSNPN, CDR2 SVGIG (reference sequence). The CDR3 DNA reads as TGTGCCTGGAGTGACGGGTCAGGGGAAGCTTTCTTT. Translating gives CAWSDGSGEAFF.

This chain links TRBV27 with TRBJ1-2; D is uncertain. Germline CDR1 reads MNHEY; CDR2 reads SMNVEV (reference sequence). This CDR3 has 16 residues. V was trimmed by 5 bases and J by 1 base, leaving 17 bases between them. The CDR3 bases are TGTGCCAGCAGTACCCATCGAAGGACGGATAACTATGGCTACACCTTC. It codes for CASSTHRRTDNYGYTF.

J is TRBJ2-7 and V is TRBV11-1; D call uncertain. The CDR3 runs to 14 residues. Deletions cut 5 bases from V and 1 base from J, with 12 bases between. The germline CDR1 and CDR2 sequences are SGHAT and FQDESV (reference sequence). CDR3 protein: CASSLGPRSYEQYV. CDR3 nucleotide sequence: TGTGCCAGCAGCCTCGGACCGAGATCCTACGAGCAGTACGTC.

The rearrangement uses TRBV5-8 and TRBJ2-2; D unresolved. CDR3 length equals 14 residues. CDR1 and CDR2 (germline): SGHTS, YDEGEE. V shed 1 base and J shed 1 base, with 5 bases lying between them. In DNA, the CDR3 is TGTGCCAGCAGCTTGTACGGGAACACCGGGGAGCTGTTTTTT. Amino acids: CASSLYGNTGELFF. Using reference TRBV5-8 and TRBJ2-2 for the parts outside the CDR3, the full variable domain is EAGVTQSPTHLIKTRGQQATLRCSPISGHTSVYWYQQALGLGLQFLLWYDEGEERNRGNFPPRFSGRQFPNYSSELNVNALELEDSALYLCASSLYGNTGELFFGEGSRLTVL.